This TCR beta chain was sequenced in a study of T cell changes during pregnancy in multiple sclerosis. Sequencing was performed with immunoSEQ multiplex PCR; in TCRdb, only in-frame clones are kept and a portion is missing. The table records approximately 63,000 clones, approximately 92% of them present only once. The CDR3 consists of 11 residues. Trimming removed 7 bases from V and 10 bases from J, with 11 bases in between. Germline V gene lookup returns CDR1 MNHNY and CDR2 SVGAGI (reference sequence). Sequenced here: peripheral blood, sampled in the third trimester of pregnancy. The chain recombines TRBV6-6 with TRBJ2-1; maybe TRBD1 (6 bases). This clonotype was sampled from a female donor in good health, enrolled as a control in a pregnancy study. The CDR3 nucleotides are TGTGCCAGCACCCAGGGGTGGGAGCAGTTCTTC. Its translation is CASTQGWEQFF.